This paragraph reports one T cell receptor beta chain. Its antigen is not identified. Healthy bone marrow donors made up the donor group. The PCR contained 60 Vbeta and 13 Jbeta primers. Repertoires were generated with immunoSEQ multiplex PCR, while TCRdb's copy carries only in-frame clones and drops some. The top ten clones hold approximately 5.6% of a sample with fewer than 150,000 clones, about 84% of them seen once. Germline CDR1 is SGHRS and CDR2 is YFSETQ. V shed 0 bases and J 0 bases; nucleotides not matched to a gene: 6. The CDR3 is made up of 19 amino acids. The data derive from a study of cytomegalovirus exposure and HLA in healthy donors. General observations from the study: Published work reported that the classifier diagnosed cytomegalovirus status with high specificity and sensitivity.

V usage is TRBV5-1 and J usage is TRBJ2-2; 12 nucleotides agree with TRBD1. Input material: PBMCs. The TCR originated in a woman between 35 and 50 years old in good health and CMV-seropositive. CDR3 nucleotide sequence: TGCGCCAGCAGCTTGGAGGGACAGGGGGCCGCATCGAACACCGGGGAGCTGTTTTTT. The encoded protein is CASSLEGQGAASNTGELFF. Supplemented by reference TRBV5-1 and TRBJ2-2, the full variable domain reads KAGVTQTPRYLIKTRGQQVTLSCSPISGHRSVSWYQQTPGQGLQFLFEYFSETQRNKGNFPGRFSGRQFSNSRSEMNVSTLELGDSALYLCASSLEGQGAASNTGELFFGEGSRLTVL.